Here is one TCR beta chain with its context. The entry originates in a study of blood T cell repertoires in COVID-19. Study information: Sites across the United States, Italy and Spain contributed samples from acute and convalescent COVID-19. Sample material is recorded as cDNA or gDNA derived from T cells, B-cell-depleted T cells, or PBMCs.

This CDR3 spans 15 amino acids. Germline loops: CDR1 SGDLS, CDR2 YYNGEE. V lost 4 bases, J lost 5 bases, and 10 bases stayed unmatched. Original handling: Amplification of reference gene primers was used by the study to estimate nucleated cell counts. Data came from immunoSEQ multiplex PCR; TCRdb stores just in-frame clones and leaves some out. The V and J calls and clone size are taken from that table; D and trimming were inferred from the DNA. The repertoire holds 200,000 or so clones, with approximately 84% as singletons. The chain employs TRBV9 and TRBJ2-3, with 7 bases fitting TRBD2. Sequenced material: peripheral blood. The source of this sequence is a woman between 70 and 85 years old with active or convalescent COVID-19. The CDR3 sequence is CASSPRDYMLDTQYF. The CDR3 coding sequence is TGTGCCAGCAGCCCCCGGGACTATATGTTAGATACGCAGTATTTT.